This T cell receptor (beta chain) was identified in a study of T cells in Graves' hyperthyroidism and ophthalmopathy. RNA transcripts served as the template for amplifying TCR beta CDR3 regions. Primed by the HTBI set, a first-round RT-PCR was run on the TCR CDR3. TCRdb re-derived calls from the multiplex PCR reads in MiXCR, one entry per CDR3 protein. The table has hundreds of thousands of distinct CDR3 sequences, roughly 25% seen once. Orbital computed tomography, thyroid ultrasound, serum thyroxine and TRAb, and clinical symptoms together informed the diagnoses. The PBMCs were sourced from fresh peripheral blood (around 9.9 ml). CDR1 and CDR2 from the germline V gene are SNHLY and FYNNEI. The V and J ends lost 6 bases and 7 bases respectively, with 19 bases between them. CDR3 length: 14 amino acids. This clonotype was seen repeatedly, ten times or more.

The specimen sequenced was blood. The chain recombines TRBV2 with TRBJ2-7; D gene ambiguous. The sequence came from a woman in her thirties with Graves' ophthalmopathy. CDR3 sequence reads: CASSDPGLSWEQYF. CDR3 DNA sequence: TGTGCCAGCAGCGATCCGGGCCTGTCTTGGGAGCAGTACTTC.